The following is a TCR beta chain sequence with its context. Its target is unknown. This record belongs to a study of OX40 agonist ivuxolimab in advanced cancers. About the study: Males comprised roughly four fifths of the group, whose mean age was about 60 years (range 23 to 79). Having had anti-PD-1, anti-PD-L1 or anti-CTLA-4 therapy before was allowed, and about 40% had some. Points from the study as a whole: CD8+ T cells were the subset that, on average, had more expanded clones than CD4+.

This table comes from immunoSEQ multiplex PCR, and its TCRdb copy is limited to in-frame clones, with some not included. The sample records 30,000 to 40,000 clones, around 80% being singletons. The ends were cut back, 4 bases at V and 3 bases at J, with 19 bases in the middle. The CDR3 extends over 16 amino acids. Germline loops: CDR1 SGHNT, CDR2 YYREEE (reference sequence). The starting material was CD4+ or CD8+ T cells sorted from blood, obtained in a trial of the OX40 agonist ivuxolimab. This receptor was taken from an adult with an advanced solid tumor such as melanoma, head and neck, liver or kidney cancer. The chain is built from TRBV5-4 and TRBJ1-2, with a tentative D call TRBD1 (5 bases). The CDR3 DNA reads as TGTGCCAGCAGCCCGCCAGGGTCAAGGGCGGACTATGGCTACACCTTC. Translated, it gives CASSPPGSRADYGYTF.